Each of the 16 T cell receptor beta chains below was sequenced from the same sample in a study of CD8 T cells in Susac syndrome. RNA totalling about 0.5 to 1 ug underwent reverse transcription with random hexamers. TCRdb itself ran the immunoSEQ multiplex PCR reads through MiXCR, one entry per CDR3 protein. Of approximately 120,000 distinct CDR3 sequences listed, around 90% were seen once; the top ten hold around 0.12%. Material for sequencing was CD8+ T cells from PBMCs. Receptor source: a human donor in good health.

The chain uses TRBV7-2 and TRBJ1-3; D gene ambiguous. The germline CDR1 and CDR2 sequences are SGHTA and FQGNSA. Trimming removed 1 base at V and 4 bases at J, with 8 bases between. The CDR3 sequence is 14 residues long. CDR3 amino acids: CASSLDDFGNTIYF. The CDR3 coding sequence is TGTGCCAGCAGCTTAGACGATTTCGGAAACACCATATATTTT.

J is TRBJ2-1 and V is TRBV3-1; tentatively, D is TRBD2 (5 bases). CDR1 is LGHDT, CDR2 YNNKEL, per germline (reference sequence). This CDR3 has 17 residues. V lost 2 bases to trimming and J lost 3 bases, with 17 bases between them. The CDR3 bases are TGTGCCAGCAGCCAACCCTTAACGGGGAGTCTCTACAATGAGCAGTTCTTC. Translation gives CASSQPLTGSLYNEQFF.

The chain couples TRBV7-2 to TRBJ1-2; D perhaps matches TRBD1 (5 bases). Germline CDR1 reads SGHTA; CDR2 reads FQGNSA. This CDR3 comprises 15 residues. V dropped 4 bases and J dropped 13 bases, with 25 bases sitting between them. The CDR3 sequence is CASSSGGRGRVPFTF. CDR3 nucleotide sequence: TGTGCCAGCAGCTCAGGCGGCCGGGGCAGGGTCCCTTTCACCTTC.

CDR3 amino acids: CASSLVDKGEQFF. The CDR3 nucleotides are TGTGCCAGCAGCTTAGTGGATAAGGGTGAGCAGTTCTTC. The J gene is TRBJ2-1, the V gene TRBV7-2; no clear D gene. The CDR3 extends over 13 amino acids. The germline V gene encodes CDR1 SGHTA and CDR2 FQGNSA. Trimming stripped 1 base from V and 9 bases from J, with 10 bases between.

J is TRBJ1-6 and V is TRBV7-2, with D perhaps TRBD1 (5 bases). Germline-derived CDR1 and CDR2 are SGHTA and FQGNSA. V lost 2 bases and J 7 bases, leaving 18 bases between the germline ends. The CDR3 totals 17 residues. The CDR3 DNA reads TGTGCCAGCAGCTTAACCCCCGGGGGTTACGGGAATTCACCCCTCCACTTT. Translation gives CASSLTPGGYGNSPLHF.

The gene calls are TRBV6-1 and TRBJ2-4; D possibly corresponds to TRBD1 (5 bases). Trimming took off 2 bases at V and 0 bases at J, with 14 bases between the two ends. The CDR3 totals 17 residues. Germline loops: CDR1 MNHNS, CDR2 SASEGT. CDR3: CASSEIGAVLAKNIQYF. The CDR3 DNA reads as TGTGCCAGCAGTGAAATTGGGGCAGTGCTAGCCAAAAACATTCAGTACTTC.

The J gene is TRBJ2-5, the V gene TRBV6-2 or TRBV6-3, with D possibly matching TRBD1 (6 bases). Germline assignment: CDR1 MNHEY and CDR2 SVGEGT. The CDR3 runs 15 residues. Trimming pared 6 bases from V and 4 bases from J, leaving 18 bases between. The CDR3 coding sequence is TGTGCCAGCAGCCTAACCAGAGGGGGACGAGAGACCCAGTACTTC. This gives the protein CASSLTRGGRETQYF.

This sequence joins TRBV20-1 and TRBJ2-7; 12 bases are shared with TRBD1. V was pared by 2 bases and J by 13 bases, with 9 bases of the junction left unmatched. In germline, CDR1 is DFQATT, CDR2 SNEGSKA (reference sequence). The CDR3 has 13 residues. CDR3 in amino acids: CSARRGGTGGFYF. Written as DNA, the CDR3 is TGCAGTGCTAGAAGAGGTGGGACAGGGGGCTTCTACTTC.

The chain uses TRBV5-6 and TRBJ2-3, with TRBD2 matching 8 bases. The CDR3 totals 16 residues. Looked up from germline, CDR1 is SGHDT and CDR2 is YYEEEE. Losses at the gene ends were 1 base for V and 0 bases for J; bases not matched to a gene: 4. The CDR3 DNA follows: TGTGCCAGCAGCTTGTCTAGCGGGCGCAGCACAGATACGCAGTATTTT. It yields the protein CASSLSSGRSTDTQYF.

CDR3 region: CASSLSGPPLGTDTQYF. The CDR3 DNA reads TGCGCCAGCAGCTTGAGCGGACCCCCTCTCGGTACAGATACGCAGTATTTT. The chain recombines TRBV5-1 with TRBJ2-3, with TRBD2 as a possible D gene (5 bases). Germline-derived CDR1 and CDR2 are SGHRS and YFSETQ. The CDR3 is made up of 17 amino acids. Trimming took off 1 base at V and 3 bases at J, with 18 bases between the two ends.

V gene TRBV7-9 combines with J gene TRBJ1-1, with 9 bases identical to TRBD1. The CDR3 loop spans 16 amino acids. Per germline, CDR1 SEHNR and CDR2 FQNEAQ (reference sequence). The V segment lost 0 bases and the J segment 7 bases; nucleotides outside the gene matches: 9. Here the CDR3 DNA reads TGTGCCAGCAGCTTAGCGGACAGGGGCCCGAGCGATGAAGCTTTCTTT. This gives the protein CASSLADRGPSDEAFF. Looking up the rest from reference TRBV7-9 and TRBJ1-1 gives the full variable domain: DTGVSQNPRHKITKRGQNVTFRCDPISEHNRLYWYRQTLGQGPEFLTYFQNEAQLEKSRLLSDRFSAERPKGSFSTLEIQRTEQGDSAMYLCASSLADRGPSDEAFFGQGTRLTVV.

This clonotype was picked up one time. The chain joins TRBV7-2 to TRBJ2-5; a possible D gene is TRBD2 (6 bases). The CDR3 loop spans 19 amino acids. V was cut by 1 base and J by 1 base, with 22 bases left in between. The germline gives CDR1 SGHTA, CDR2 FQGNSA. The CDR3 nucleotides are TGTGCCAGCAGCTTAGTTTTGTGGGAGGCATGGACATCCCAAGAGACCCAGTACTTC. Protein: CASSLVLWEAWTSQETQYF.

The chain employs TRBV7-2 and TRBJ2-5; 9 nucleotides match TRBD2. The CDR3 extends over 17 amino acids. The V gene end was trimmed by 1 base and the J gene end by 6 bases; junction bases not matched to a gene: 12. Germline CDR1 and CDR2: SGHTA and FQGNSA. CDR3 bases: TGTGCCAGCAGCTTAGAGGTTGGCCTAGCGGGGCTGAAGACCCAGTACTTC. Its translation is CASSLEVGLAGLKTQYF. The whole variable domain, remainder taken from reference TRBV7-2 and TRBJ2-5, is GAGVSQSPSNKVTEKGKDVELRCDPISGHTALYWYRQSLGQGLEFLIYFQGNSAPDKSGLPSDRFSAERTGGSVSTLTIQRTQQEDSAVYLCASSLEVGLAGLKTQYFGPGTRLLVL.

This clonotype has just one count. CDR3 sequence (DNA): TGCAGTGCTAGATCATCAGTTGGGCCGGGAGAGACCCAGTACTTC. It is translated as CSARSSVGPGETQYF. This chain connects TRBV20-1 to TRBJ2-5; D is unclear. The V and J ends lost 2 bases and 4 bases respectively, with 17 bases between them. Germline values: CDR1 DFQATT, CDR2 SNEGSKA (reference sequence). The CDR3 is made up of 15 amino acids.

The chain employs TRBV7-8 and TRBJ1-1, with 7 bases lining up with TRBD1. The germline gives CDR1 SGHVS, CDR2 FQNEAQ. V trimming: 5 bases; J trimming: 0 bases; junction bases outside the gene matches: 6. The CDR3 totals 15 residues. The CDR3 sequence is CASSISGTVNTEAFF. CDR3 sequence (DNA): TGTGCCAGCAGCATCTCCGGGACAGTGAACACTGAAGCTTTCTTT.

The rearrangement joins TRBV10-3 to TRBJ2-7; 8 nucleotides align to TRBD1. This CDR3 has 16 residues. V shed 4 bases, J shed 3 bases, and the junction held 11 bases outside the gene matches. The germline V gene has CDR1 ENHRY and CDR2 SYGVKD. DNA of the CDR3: TGTGCCATCAGTGGAAATAAAGGACAGGGCCTCTACGAGCAGTACTTC. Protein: CAISGNKGQGLYEQYF.